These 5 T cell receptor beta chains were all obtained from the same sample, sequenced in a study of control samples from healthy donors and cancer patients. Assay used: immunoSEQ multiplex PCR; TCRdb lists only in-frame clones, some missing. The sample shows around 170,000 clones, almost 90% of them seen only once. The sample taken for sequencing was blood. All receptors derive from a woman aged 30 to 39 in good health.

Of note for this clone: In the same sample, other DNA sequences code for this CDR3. CDR3 bases: TGTGCCAGCAGTCCCACGGGACAGGGTAATCAGCCCCAGCATTTT. Translation: CASSPTGQGNQPQHF. The chain combines TRBV25-1 with TRBJ1-5; 9 nucleotides agree with TRBD1. Germline CDR1 MGHDK, CDR2 SYGVNS. This CDR3 is built from 15 residues. With V trimmed by 5 bases and J by 4 bases, 6 bases remained unmatched.

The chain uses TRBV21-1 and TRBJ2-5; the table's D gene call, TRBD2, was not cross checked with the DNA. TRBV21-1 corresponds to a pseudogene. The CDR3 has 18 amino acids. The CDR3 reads CASSQRTSGPRPQETQYF. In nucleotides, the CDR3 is TGTGCCAGCAGCCAAAGGACTAGCGGCCCTAGGCCCCAAGAGACCCAGTACTTC.

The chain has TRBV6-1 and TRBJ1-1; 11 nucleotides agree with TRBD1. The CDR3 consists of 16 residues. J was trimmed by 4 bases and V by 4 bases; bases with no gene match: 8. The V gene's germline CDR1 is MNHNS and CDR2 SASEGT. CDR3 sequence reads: CASSVGTGGLITEAFF. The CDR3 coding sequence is TGTGCCAGCAGTGTGGGGACAGGGGGTCTAATCACTGAAGCTTTCTTT.

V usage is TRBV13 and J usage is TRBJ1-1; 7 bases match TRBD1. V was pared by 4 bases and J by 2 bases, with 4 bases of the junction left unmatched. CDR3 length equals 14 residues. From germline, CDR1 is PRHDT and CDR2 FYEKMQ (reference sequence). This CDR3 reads CASSWRQGNTEAFF. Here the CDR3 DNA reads TGTGCCAGCAGCTGGCGACAGGGCAACACTGAAGCTTTCTTT.

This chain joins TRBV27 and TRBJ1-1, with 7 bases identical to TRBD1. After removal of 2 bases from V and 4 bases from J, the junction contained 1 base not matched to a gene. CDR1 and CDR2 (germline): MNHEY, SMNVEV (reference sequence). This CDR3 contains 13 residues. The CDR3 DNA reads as TGTGCCAGCAGTTTAACAGGGGCCACTGAAGCTTTCTTT. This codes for CASSLTGATEAFF.